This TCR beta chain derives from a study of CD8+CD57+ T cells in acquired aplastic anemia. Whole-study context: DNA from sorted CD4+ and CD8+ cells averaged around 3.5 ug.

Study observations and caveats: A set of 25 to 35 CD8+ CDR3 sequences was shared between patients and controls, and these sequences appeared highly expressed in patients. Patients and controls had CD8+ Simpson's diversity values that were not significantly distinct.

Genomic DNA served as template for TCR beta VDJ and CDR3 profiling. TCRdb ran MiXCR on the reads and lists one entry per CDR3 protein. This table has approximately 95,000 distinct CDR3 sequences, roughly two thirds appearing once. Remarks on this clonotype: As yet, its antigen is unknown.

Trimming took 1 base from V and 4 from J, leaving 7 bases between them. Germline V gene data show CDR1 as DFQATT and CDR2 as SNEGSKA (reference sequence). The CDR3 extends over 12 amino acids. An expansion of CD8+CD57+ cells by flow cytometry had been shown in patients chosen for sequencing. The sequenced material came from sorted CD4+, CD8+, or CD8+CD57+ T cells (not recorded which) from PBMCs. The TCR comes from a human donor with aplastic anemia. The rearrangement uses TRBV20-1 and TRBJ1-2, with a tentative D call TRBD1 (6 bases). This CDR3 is CSARAQGYGYTF. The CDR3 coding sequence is TGCAGTGCTAGAGCACAGGGCTATGGCTACACCTTC.